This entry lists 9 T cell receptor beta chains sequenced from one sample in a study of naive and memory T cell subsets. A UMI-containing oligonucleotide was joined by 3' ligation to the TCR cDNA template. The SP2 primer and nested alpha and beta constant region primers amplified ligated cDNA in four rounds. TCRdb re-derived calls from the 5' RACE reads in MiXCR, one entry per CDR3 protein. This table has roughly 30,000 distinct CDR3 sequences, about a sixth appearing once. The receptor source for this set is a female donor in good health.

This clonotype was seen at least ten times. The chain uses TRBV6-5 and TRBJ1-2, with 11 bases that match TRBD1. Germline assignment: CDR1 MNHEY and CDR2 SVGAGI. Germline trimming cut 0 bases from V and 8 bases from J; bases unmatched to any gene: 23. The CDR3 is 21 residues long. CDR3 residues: CASSYSRNRALTGTGGMGYTF. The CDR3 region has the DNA TGTGCCAGCAGTTACTCTAGGAATCGAGCCCTGACCGGGACAGGGGGTATGGGCTACACCTTC.

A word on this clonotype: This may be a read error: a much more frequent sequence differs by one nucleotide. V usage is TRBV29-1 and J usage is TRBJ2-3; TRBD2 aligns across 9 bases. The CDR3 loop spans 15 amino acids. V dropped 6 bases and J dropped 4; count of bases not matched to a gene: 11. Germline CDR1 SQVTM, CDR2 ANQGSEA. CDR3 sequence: CSVPISGGSPDTQYF. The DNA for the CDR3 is TGCAGCGTCCCCATTAGCGGGGGTAGCCCAGATACGCAGTATTTT.

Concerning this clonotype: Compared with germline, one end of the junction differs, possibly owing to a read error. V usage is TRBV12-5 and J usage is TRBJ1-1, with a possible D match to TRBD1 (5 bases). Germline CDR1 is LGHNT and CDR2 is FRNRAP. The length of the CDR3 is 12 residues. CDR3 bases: TGTGCTAGTGGTTTGGTAAGAAAACAGGTAGTCTTT. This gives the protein CASGLVRKQVVF.

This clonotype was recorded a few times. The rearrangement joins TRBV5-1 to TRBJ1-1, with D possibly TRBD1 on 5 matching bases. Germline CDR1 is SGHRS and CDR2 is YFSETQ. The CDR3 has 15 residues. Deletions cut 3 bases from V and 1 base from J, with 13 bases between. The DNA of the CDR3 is TGCGCCAGCAGCTGGGGACTCATCGGGAACACTGAAGCTTTCTTT. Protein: CASSWGLIGNTEAFF.

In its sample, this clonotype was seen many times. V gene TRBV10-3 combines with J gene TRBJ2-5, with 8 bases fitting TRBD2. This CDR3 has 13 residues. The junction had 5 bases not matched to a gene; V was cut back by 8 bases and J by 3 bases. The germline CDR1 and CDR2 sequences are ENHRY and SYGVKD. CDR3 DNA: TGTGCCATCGGGCGGGGGGCCGAAGAGACCCAGTACTTC. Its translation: CAIGRGAEETQYF.

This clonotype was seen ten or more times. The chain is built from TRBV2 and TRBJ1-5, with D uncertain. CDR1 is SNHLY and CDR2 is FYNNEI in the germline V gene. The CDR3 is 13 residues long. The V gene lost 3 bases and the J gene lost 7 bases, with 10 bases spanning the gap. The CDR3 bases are TGTGCCAGCAGTGAGGGGTTATGGCAGCCCCAGCATTTT. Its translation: CASSEGLWQPQHF. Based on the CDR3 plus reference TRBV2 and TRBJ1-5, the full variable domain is EPEVTQTPSHQVTQMGQEVILRCVPISNHLYFYWYRQILGQKVEFLVSFYNNEISEKSEIFDDQFSVERPDGSNFTLKIRSTKLEDSAMYFCASSEGLWQPQHFGDGTRLSIL.

The CDR3, as DNA: TGTGCCAGCAGGGACTTCGCCGGGGAGCTGTTTTTT. It translates to CASRDFAGELFF. This chain connects TRBV6-5 to TRBJ2-2; D perhaps matches TRBD2 (5 bases). V lost 6 bases, J lost 6 bases, and 8 bases lay in between. This CDR3 is 12 amino acids long. Germline assignment: CDR1 MNHEY and CDR2 SVGAGI.

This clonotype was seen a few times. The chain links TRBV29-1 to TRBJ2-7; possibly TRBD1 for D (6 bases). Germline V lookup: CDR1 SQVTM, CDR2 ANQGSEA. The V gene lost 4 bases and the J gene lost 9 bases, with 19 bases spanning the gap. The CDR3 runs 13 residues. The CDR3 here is CSVANQGSGTQYF. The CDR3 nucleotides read TGCAGCGTTGCAAATCAGGGGTCGGGAACGCAGTACTTC.

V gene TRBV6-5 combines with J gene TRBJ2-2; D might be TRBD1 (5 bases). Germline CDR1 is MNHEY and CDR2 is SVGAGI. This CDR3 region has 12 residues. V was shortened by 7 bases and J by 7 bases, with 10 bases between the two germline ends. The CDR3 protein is CASKIRVGELFF. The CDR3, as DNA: TGTGCCAGCAAAATCAGGGTCGGGGAGCTGTTTTTT.